A selection of T cell receptor beta chains follows, all from one sample in a study of blood T cell repertoires in COVID-19. The repertoire was sequenced with immunoSEQ multiplex PCR; TCRdb's copy has only in-frame clones and lacks some. Here the sample spans some 240,000 clones, 88% being singletons. Material for sequencing was PBMCs or T cells enriched from blood (not recorded which). The origin of the receptors is a woman between 35 and 50 years old who had been exposed to COVID-19. Both conserved end residues are part of each CDR3. D genes are given only for firm matches. Clone sizes are given selectively: once, few, many, or a class where the clone is expanded.

NA,TRBJ1-1,TRBD1,TRBV27,TGTGCCAGCACCCTGACAGGGGGCAACACTGAAGCTTTCTTT,CASTLTGGNTEAFF
NA,TRBJ2-1,NA,TRBV14,TGTGCCAGCAGCCAACCCTATGGGGGGAACCTTCCTGGCAATGAGCAGTTCTTC,CASSQPYGGNLPGNEQFF
NA,TRBJ2-1,TRBD1,TRBV19,TGTGCCAGTAGTTTGTGGGGCCCGACAGGGGCGAATGAGCAGTTCTTC,CASSLWGPTGANEQFF
NA,TRBJ2-1,TRBD2,TRBV4-1,TGCGCCAGCAGCCAAGATCGGGGTCTAGCGGGAGTCTTATACAATGAGCAGTTCTTC,CASSQDRGLAGVLYNEQFF
NA,TRBJ2-5,NA,TRBV3-1/TRBV3-2,TGTGCCAGCAGCCAGGAGCATGTGGAGACCCAGTACTTC,CASSQEHVETQYF
NA,TRBJ1-5,TRBD1,TRBV7-6,TGTGCCAGCAGCTCTCTCTCCGGGACAGCGAATCAGCCCCAGCATTTT,CASSSLSGTANQPQHF
NA,TRBJ1-2,NA,TRBV4-3,TGCGCCAGCAGCCAAGATCTTAACATTTATGGCGGCTACACCTTC,CASSQDLNIYGGYTF
NA,TRBJ2-3,TRBD2,TRBV7-6,TGTGCCAGCAGCTTAGAAGCGCTAGCGGGAAGCACAGATACGCAGTATTTT,CASSLEALAGSTDTQYF
NA,TRBJ1-5,NA,TRBV19,TGTGCCAGTAGTCCGATGAGTCAGCCCCAGCATTTT,CASSPMSQPQHF
NA,TRBJ1-4,NA,TRBV28,TGTGCCAGCAGTTTACGGACAGTTTATGAAAAACTGTTTTTT,CASSLRTVYEKLFF
NA,TRBJ2-1,TRBD2,TRBV4-3,TGCGCCAGCAGCCAAGAGGTTCGTAGCGGGGGGGCGAATGAGCAGTTCTTC,CASSQEVRSGGANEQFF
once,TRBJ1-2,NA,TRBV27,TGTGCCAGCAGTCGCGGGTCGATGGCTAACTATGGCTACACCTTC,CASSRGSMANYGYTF
NA,TRBJ2-7,NA,TRBV7-9,TGTGCCAGCAGCCCCCGACAGAGCTCCTACGAGCAGTACTTC,CASSPRQSSYEQYF
NA,TRBJ1-4,TRBD1,TRBV7-9,TGTGCCAGCAGCCCACGACAGGGGGGTTTGGAAAAACTGTTTTTT,CASSPRQGGLEKLFF
few,TRBJ2-7,TRBD2,TRBV11-2,TGTGCCAGCAGCTTCAGCGGGACGGGAGAGCAGTACTTC,CASSFSGTGEQYF
NA,TRBJ2-1,TRBD2,TRBV7-8,TGTGCCACGACTAGCGGGAAGCGTGAGCAGTTCTTC,CATTSGKREQFF
NA,TRBJ1-5,NA,TRBV7-9,TGTGCCAGCAGCACCCTCGGGCAGGGTAATCAGCCCCAGCATTTT,CASSTLGQGNQPQHF
NA,TRBJ1-2,TRBD1,TRBV11-3,TGTGCCAGCAGCCCAGGGGGCCACTCTGACGGCTACACCTTC,CASSPGGHSDGYTF
NA,TRBJ1-1,NA,TRBV6-6,TGTGCCAGCAGGTCCCCAGACAAGAACACTGAAGCTTTCTTT,CASRSPDKNTEAFF
NA,TRBJ1-4,NA,TRBV30,TGTGCCACAGGGAGTAGGGTTGAAAAACTGTTTTTT,CATGSRVEKLFF
NA,TRBJ1-5,TRBD1,TRBV19,TGTGCCAGTATAGGGGGGACAGTTAGCAATCAGCCCCAGCATTTT,CASIGGTVSNQPQHF
once,TRBJ2-2,TRBD1,TRBV4-3,TGCGCCAGCAGTGACCGACAGGGATCCGGGGAGCTGTTTTTT,CASSDRQGSGELFF
NA,TRBJ2-5,TRBD1,TRBV18,TGTGCCAGCTCACAAGGACAGGCGCAAGAGACCCAGTACTTC,CASSQGQAQETQYF
once,TRBJ1-6,NA,TRBV14,TGTGCCAGCAGCAAGGGGCCGCCTAGCTCCTATAATTCACCCCTCCACTTT,CASSKGPPSSYNSPLHF
NA,TRBJ1-5,NA,TRBV6-4,TGTGCCAGCAGTGATGGCGGCACACGGATTAATAGCAATCAGCCCCAGCATTTT,CASSDGGTRINSNQPQHF